One sample yielded the 20 T cell receptor beta chains listed below, sequenced in a study of T-cell reconstitution after alpha-beta-depleted transplantation in children. A TCRbeta library incorporating unique molecular identifiers was prepared. TCRdb re-analysed the PCR reads in MiXCR, keeping a single row per CDR3 protein. Of about 500,000 distinct CDR3 sequences in the sample, 30% to 35% were seen once. This specimen was PBMCs from the stem cell graft donor, taken from the stem cell graft. Receptors were obtained from a human donor who donated a stem cell graft to a child with aplastic anemia.

This clonotype was seen a handful of times. The chain employs TRBV29-1 and TRBJ2-2; 11 nucleotides align to TRBD1. Germline assignment: CDR1 SQVTM and CDR2 ANQGSEA. The CDR3 is made up of 17 amino acids. The trim removed 1 base at V and 6 bases at J, leaving 10 bases unmatched. Here the CDR3 reads CSVEGLIGQGAAGELFF. The CDR3, as DNA: TGCAGCGTTGAAGGTCTTATTGGACAGGGGGCAGCCGGGGAGCTGTTTTTT.

This clonotype was observed a handful of times. The chain employs TRBV11-2 and TRBJ1-6; no reliable D call. The CDR3 runs 14 residues. CDR1 and CDR2 (germline): SGHAT, FQNNGV. Trimming shortened V by 3 bases and J by 10 bases, and 13 bases separated the two germline ends. CDR3 region: CASSFVRDGSPLHF. CDR3 sequence (DNA): TGTGCCAGCAGCTTTGTCCGGGATGGATCACCCCTCCACTTT.

The rearrangement links TRBV3-1 to TRBJ2-7; the match to TRBD2 covers 13 bases. V was clipped by 3 bases and J by 12 bases; unmatched bases: 11. Germline V CDR1 and CDR2: LGHDT, YNNKEL (reference sequence). The CDR3 contains 15 residues. The CDR3 DNA is TGTGCCAGCAGCCAGACGCTACTAGCGGGAGGGGAGATGTACGTC. It yields the protein CASSQTLLAGGEMYV.

The CDR3 sequence: CASSRTADRARQPQHF. CDR3 in DNA: TGTGCCAGCAGTCGTACCGCGGACAGGGCGAGGCAGCCCCAGCATTTT. This rearrangement joins TRBV2 to TRBJ1-5; 8 bases fit TRBD1. The CDR3 runs to 16 residues. Trimming removed 5 bases from V and 7 bases from J; junction bases left unmatched: 13. From germline, CDR1 is SNHLY and CDR2 FYNNEI.

The V call is TRBV7-8, the J call TRBJ2-1; D ambiguous. The CDR3 spans 14 residues. The V gene's germline CDR1 is SGHVS and CDR2 FQNEAQ. With 0 bases removed from V and 3 bases from J, the gap between germline ends came to 6 bases. The CDR3 nucleotides are TGTGCCAGCAGCTTAGCCTCCCTCTACAATGAGCAGTTCTTC. This translates into CASSLASLYNEQFF. Combining the CDR3 with reference TRBV7-8 and TRBJ2-1 gives the whole variable domain GAGVSQSPRYKVAKRGQDVALRCDPISGHVSLFWYQQALGQGPEFLTYFQNEAQLDKSGLPSDRFFAERPEGSVSTLKIQRTQQEDSAVYLCASSLASLYNEQFFGPGTRLTVL.

This clonotype was observed a single time. This chain connects TRBV10-3 to TRBJ2-2; D remains ambiguous. Germline CDR1 ENHRY, CDR2 SYGVKD. V was clipped by 4 bases and J by 2 bases, with 8 bases between them. The CDR3 covers 14 residues. The chain's CDR3 is CAISANSNTGELFF. CDR3 nucleotides: TGTGCCATCAGTGCGAACAGTAACACCGGGGAGCTGTTTTTT.

CDR3 sequence (DNA): TGTGCCAGCAGCTTTGGCCCGGACAGGCATAATGAAAAACTGTTTTTT. The encoded protein is CASSFGPDRHNEKLFF. This sequence joins TRBV5-5 and TRBJ1-4; TRBD1 aligns across 7 bases. Germline V gene lookup returns CDR1 SGHKS and CDR2 YYEKEE (reference sequence). This CDR3 is 16 amino acids long. V trimming: 2 bases; J trimming: 4 bases; junction bases outside the gene matches: 8. The whole variable domain, filled in from reference TRBV5-5 and TRBJ1-4, reads DAGVTQSPTHLIKTRGQQVTLRCSPISGHKSVSWYQQVLGQGPQFIFQYYEKEERGRGNFPDRFSARQFPNYSSELNVNALLLGDSALYLCASSFGPDRHNEKLFFGSGTQLSVL.

The chain recombines TRBV6-4 with TRBJ1-2; no definite D call. From germline, CDR1 is MRHNA and CDR2 SNTAGT. Trimming removed 6 bases from V and 8 bases from J, with 16 bases in between. The CDR3 has 13 residues. The CDR3 loop is CASRDPSSGGYTF. The CDR3 coding sequence is TGTGCCAGCAGGGACCCCTCCTCCGGGGGCTACACCTTC.

The chain combines TRBV28 with TRBJ2-1; TRBD1 agrees at 7 bases. The CDR3 spans 14 residues. Germline V gene data show CDR1 as MDHEN and CDR2 as SYDVKM. Germline trimming cut 4 bases from V and 13 bases from J; bases unmatched to any gene: 13. CDR3 in amino acids: CASSSIPGGWRQFF. The CDR3 DNA follows: TGTGCCAGCAGTTCGATACCAGGGGGTTGGCGCCAGTTCTTC.

This rearrangement joins TRBV19 to TRBJ2-2; D is unclear. The CDR3 is 15 residues long. V was cut by 2 bases and J by 2 bases, with 9 bases left in between. Germline CDR1 and CDR2: LNHDA and SQIVND (reference sequence). CDR3 sequence reads: CASSITVINTGELFF. The CDR3 DNA reads as TGTGCCAGTAGTATAACAGTCATTAACACCGGGGAGCTGTTTTTT.

V usage is TRBV4-1 and J usage is TRBJ2-1; 10 bases are shared with TRBD2. With V trimmed by 0 bases and J by 7 bases, 6 bases remained unmatched. The CDR3 length is 16 residues. Germline V gene lookup returns CDR1 MGHRA and CDR2 YSYEKL. DNA for the CDR3: TGCGCCAGCAGCCAAGATTGGGTAGCGGGAGGAAATGAGCAGTTCTTC. This sequence encodes CASSQDWVAGGNEQFF.

This clonotype was seen repeatedly, ten times or more. V and J are TRBV19 and TRBJ2-1; D gene ambiguous. The germline V gene has CDR1 LNHDA and CDR2 SQIVND (reference sequence). The CDR3 is 15 amino acids. V gave up 4 bases and J gave up 4 bases, with 14 bases separating them. The CDR3 here is CASSRSTQRYNEQFF. The CDR3 DNA is TGTGCCAGTAGTAGGTCTACCCAGAGATACAATGAGCAGTTCTTC.

The chain carries TRBV12-3 or TRBV12-4 and TRBJ2-7, with D perhaps TRBD2 (5 bases). The CDR3 extends over 15 amino acids. The V and J ends lost 5 bases and 3 bases respectively, with 17 bases between them. CDR3 sequence reads: CASSGSGPSLYEQYF. CDR3 sequence (DNA): TGTGCCAGCAGTGGGTCCGGGCCTAGCCTCTACGAGCAGTACTTC.

There are a few counts of this clonotype. The chain couples TRBV12-3 or TRBV12-4 to TRBJ2-5, with TRBD1 matching 8 bases. V dropped 6 bases and J dropped 3; count of bases not matched to a gene: 6. CDR3 length: 14 amino acids. CDR3: CASSLGQGKETQYF. DNA for the CDR3: TGTGCCAGCAGCCTTGGACAGGGAAAAGAGACCCAGTACTTC.

The chain links TRBV5-5 to TRBJ1-3; TRBD1 agrees at 7 bases. Germline V gene lookup returns CDR1 SGHKS and CDR2 YYEKEE (reference sequence). This CDR3 is 15 amino acids long. Germline trimming cut 0 bases from V and 4 bases from J; bases unmatched to any gene: 4. DNA for the CDR3: TGTGCCAGCAGCTTGGTAAGGACAGGAGGAAACACCATATATTTT. It encodes CASSLVRTGGNTIYF.

This clonotype was counted a few times. The rearrangement uses TRBV5-1 and TRBJ1-1; 7 nucleotides agree with TRBD1. CDR1 is SGHRS and CDR2 is YFSETQ in the germline V gene. The CDR3 runs to 15 residues. Trimming cost V 0 bases and J 1 base; bases outside gene matches: 3. The CDR3 loop is CASSLGQGSNTEAFF. Written as DNA, the CDR3 is TGCGCCAGCAGCTTGGGACAGGGATCGAACACTGAAGCTTTCTTT.

V is TRBV19 and J is TRBJ2-2; no clear D gene. V dropped 7 bases and J dropped 6 bases, with 6 bases sitting between them. Germline V gives CDR1 LNHDA, CDR2 SQIVND (reference sequence). This CDR3 has 11 residues. The CDR3 sequence: CASTAAGELFF. The CDR3 nucleotides are TGTGCCAGTACCGCCGCCGGGGAGCTGTTTTTT.

In this sample, this clonotype turned up a few times. The chain carries TRBV6-2 or TRBV6-3 and TRBJ2-1; 11 bases match TRBD1. Germline V gene sequence: CDR1 MNHEY, CDR2 SVGEGT. V gave up 5 bases and J gave up 9 bases; unmatched junction bases: 9. The CDR3 spans 15 residues. CDR3 in DNA: TGTGCCAGCAGTCTCCGGACAGGGGGCCCTGGTGAGCAGTTCTTC. Translated, it gives CASSLRTGGPGEQFF.

V is TRBV20-1 and J is TRBJ1-1; TRBD1 might be the D (6 bases). The CDR3 loop spans 15 amino acids. CDR1 and CDR2 (germline): DFQATT, SNEGSKA (reference sequence). Deletions cut 0 bases from V and 0 bases from J, with 11 bases between. The CDR3 region is CSARERRGMNTEAFF. CDR3 bases: TGCAGTGCTAGAGAACGTAGGGGGATGAACACTGAAGCTTTCTTT.

In its sample, this clonotype was seen a few times. The rearrangement links TRBV5-5 to TRBJ2-5; a possible D gene is TRBD2 (5 bases). The CDR3 covers 13 residues. Germline V gene data show CDR1 as SGHKS and CDR2 as YYEKEE (reference sequence). The V gene lost 4 bases and the J gene lost 1 base, with 8 bases spanning the gap. Written as DNA, the CDR3 is TGTGCCAGCAGCGTCGAGGGCCAAGAGACCCAGTACTTC. Translation: CASSVEGQETQYF.